A selection of T cell receptor beta chains follows, all from one sample in a study of OX40 agonist ivuxolimab in advanced cancers. Only in-frame clones appear in the TCRdb table, and some are missing; sequencing was by immunoSEQ multiplex PCR. Counted here are tens of thousands of clones, around nine tenths occurring once; the ten biggest clones make up approximately 0.8%. The sample was CD4+ or CD8+ T cells sorted from blood, taken in a trial of the OX40 agonist ivuxolimab. Receptor source: an adult with an advanced solid tumor such as melanoma, head and neck, liver or kidney cancer. CDR3s include the opening cysteine and the closing phenylalanine or tryptophan. Fields, in order: D gene, V gene, clone size, J gene, CDR3 DNA, CDR3 protein. D genes are given only for firm matches. Clone size is not always given. Where it is, it says once, few, many or a class for expanded clones.

NA	TRBV7-6	NA	TRBJ1-3	TGTGCCAGCAGCTTAGGCAGGGGAGGAAACACCATATATTTT	CASSLGRGGNTIYF
NA	TRBV19	once	TRBJ1-5	TGTGCCAGTAGTATGGGACTGACTCAGCCCCAGCATTTT	CASSMGLTQPQHF
TRBD1	TRBV7-3	once	TRBJ2-5	TGTGCCAGCAGCTTCCAGACAGGGCGAGGGGAGACCCAGTACTTC	CASSFQTGRGETQYF
TRBD1	TRBV27	NA	TRBJ1-6	TGTGCCAGCAGCCGGGGACAGGGCTATTCACCCCTCCACTTT	CASSRGQGYSPLHF
TRBD2	TRBV28	once	TRBJ2-7	TGTGCCACCGTAGGGAGGGGCTACGAGCAGTACTTC	CATVGRGYEQYF
NA	TRBV30	once	TRBJ2-2	TGTGCCTGGGATCACACCGGGGAGCTGTTTTTT	CAWDHTGELFF
TRBD1	TRBV5-1	medium-sized	TRBJ1-2	TGCGCCAGCAGCTGGGACAGGGGCAGCGGCTACACCTTC	CASSWDRGSGYTF
NA	TRBV7-2	few	TRBJ1-4	TGTGCCAGCAGCCCCCTGCCCAGTGGGAATGAAAAACTGTTTTTT	CASSPLPSGNEKLFF
NA	TRBV6-6	NA	TRBJ2-7	TGTGCCAGCAGTTTATTGGGGGGCAACGAGCAGTACTTC	CASSLLGGNEQYF
NA	TRBV28	NA	TRBJ2-7	TGTGCCAGCACCCCTCACGCCGGGAGCTCCTACGAGCAGTACTTC	CASTPHAGSSYEQYF
TRBD2	TRBV5-4	NA	TRBJ2-2	TGTGCCAGCAGCTTGCGAACTAGCGGCCCCGGGGAGCTGTTTTTT	CASSLRTSGPGELFF
NA	TRBV27	NA	TRBJ2-5	TGTGCCAGCAGTTCATTGCCCCAAGAGACCCAGTACTTC	CASSSLPQETQYF
NA	TRBV5-1	NA	TRBJ2-5	TGCGCCAGCAGCTTGGTGGCGGATTTAGAGACCCAGTACTTC	CASSLVADLETQYF
NA	TRBV18	NA	TRBJ2-5	TGTGCCAGCTCACCACTGCAGGGAGCCCGGGAGACCCAGTACTTC	CASSPLQGARETQYF
TRBD1	TRBV19	NA	TRBJ2-4	TGTGCCAGTAGTATAGGCGACAGGGGAATCTCAACCAAAAACATTCAGTACTTC	CASSIGDRGISTKNIQYF
NA	TRBV9	NA	TRBJ2-3	TGTGCCAGCAGCGTAGCTACGGGGGACGGGTTCACAGATACGCAGTATTTT	CASSVATGDGFTDTQYF
TRBD2	TRBV7-2	few	TRBJ2-3	TGTGCCAGCAGCTTAGCCCGGACTAGCGGGACGTTCCGTACGCAGTATTTT	CASSLARTSGTFRTQYF
TRBD1	TRBV7-3	once	TRBJ1-1	TGTGCCAGCAGCTCCAACAGGGGTGAAGCTTTCTTT	CASSSNRGEAFF
TRBD1	TRBV5-5	NA	TRBJ2-1	TGTGCCAGCAGGCCCGGGACAGGGATCAATGAGCAGTTCTTC	CASRPGTGINEQFF
TRBD1	TRBV5-1	few	TRBJ1-1	TGCGCCAGCAGCACGGGACAGGGGGCCTCTGAAGCTTTCTTT	CASSTGQGASEAFF
TRBD1	TRBV5-1	NA	TRBJ2-6	TGCGCCAGCAGCGTGACAGGGGCTGGGGCCAACGTCCTGACTTTC	CASSVTGAGANVLTF
TRBD2	TRBV19	NA	TRBJ2-1	TGTGCCAGTAGTGGACGGGGACTAGCGCCTGAGCAGTTCTTC	CASSGRGLAPEQFF
TRBD1	TRBV9	NA	TRBJ1-3	TGTGCCAGCAGCGTAGCGGCGGGACAGGCTGTTACAAGAAACACCATATATTTT	CASSVAAGQAVTRNTIYF
NA	TRBV7-2	NA	TRBJ1-2	TGTGCCAGCAGCTCCCCGGCGCTCGATAGAGGCTACACCTTC	CASSSPALDRGYTF
NA	TRBV29-1	NA	TRBJ2-5	TGCAGCGTTGAACCAGGAGGAGAGACCCAGTACTTC	CSVEPGGETQYF
TRBD2	TRBV10-1	NA	TRBJ2-2	TGCGCCAGCAGTGACGGGGGGGCCGACACCGGGGAGCTGTTTTTT	CASSDGGADTGELFF
NA	TRBV7-9	few	TRBJ1-1	TGTGCCAGCAGCATCCAGGGTAGCGCTTTCTTT	CASSIQGSAFF
TRBD1	TRBV5-1	NA	TRBJ2-1	TGCGCCAGCAGCGCGACAGGGGCCACCACTTCCTACAATGAGCAGTTCTTC	CASSATGATTSYNEQFF
TRBD1	TRBV2	NA	TRBJ1-5	TGTGCCAGCAGTCGGGACAGGGGACAGCCCCAGCATTTT	CASSRDRGQPQHF
NA	TRBV14	once	TRBJ1-4	TGTGCCAGCAGCCAAGGGGCCAGCACAAGCAATGAAAAACTGTTTTTT	CASSQGASTSNEKLFF
NA	TRBV28	NA	TRBJ1-1	TGTGCCAGCAGAGATGTCGGGGGCACTGAAGCTTTCTTT	CASRDVGGTEAFF
NA	TRBV2	NA	TRBJ1-2	TGTGCCAGCAGTGATCTTGGACTTAACCGGGGTGGCTACACCTTC	CASSDLGLNRGGYTF
NA	TRBV10-1	NA	TRBJ1-2	TGCGCCAGCAGTGAAGGGACGGGGAGAAGCTACACCTTC	CASSEGTGRSYTF
NA	TRBV5-1	NA	TRBJ2-7	TGCGCCAGCAGCTTTGGAGGTGGGACGTCCTACGAGCAGTACTTC	CASSFGGGTSYEQYF
NA	TRBV9	few	TRBJ1-2	TGTGCCAGCAGCGTAGGGTCGGGGTCAGGCTATGGCTACACCTTC	CASSVGSGSGYGYTF
NA	TRBV5-5	NA	TRBJ2-5	TGTGCCAGCAGCTTTGGGTCCGCCGGGGTAGAGACCCAGTACTTC	CASSFGSAGVETQYF
TRBD1	TRBV10-3	NA	TRBJ1-2	TGTGCCATCAGTGCATCAGGGGGGGGCTATGGCTACACCTTC	CAISASGGGYGYTF
TRBD1	TRBV6-5	NA	TRBJ2-2	TGTGCCAGCAGGACTGAGGGGGCTGGGACCGGGGAGCTGTTTTTT	CASRTEGAGTGELFF
TRBD1	TRBV10-3	few	TRBJ1-2	TGTGCCATCAGTGACAGGGGGCCGGACTATGGCTACACCTTC	CAISDRGPDYGYTF
NA	TRBV5-1	NA	TRBJ1-4	TGCGCCAGCAGCTTGGCACTCGGACGGGATGAAAAACTGTTTTTT	CASSLALGRDEKLFF
NA	TRBV2	NA	TRBJ2-7	TGTGCCAGCATTGGGTCCCCCGAACAGGGTTTGATCTTCTCCTACGAGCAGTACTTC	CASIGSPEQGLIFSYEQYF
TRBD1	TRBV6-5	NA	TRBJ2-7	TGTGCCAGCACCGAGACAGGGGACTCCTACGAGCAGTACTTC	CASTETGDSYEQYF
NA	TRBV11-2	NA	TRBJ1-5	TGTGCCAGCAGCCTGACAGGCTCGTACCAGCCCCAGCATTTT	CASSLTGSYQPQHF
NA	TRBV19	few	TRBJ2-4	TGTGCCAGTAGTTCCGGACAGCCTCTAGCCAAAAACATTCAGTACTTC	CASSSGQPLAKNIQYF
NA	TRBV5-1	once	TRBJ2-1	TGCGCCAGCAGAATTTCCGGAGGGTACAATGAGCAGTTCTTC	CASRISGGYNEQFF
TRBD1	TRBV27	NA	TRBJ1-4	TGTGCCAGCAGTCCCAAGGGGGCGGCTAATGAAAAACTGTTTTTT	CASSPKGAANEKLFF
NA	TRBV2	NA	TRBJ2-3	TGTGCCAGCAGTCCCAGGGGGGGGACTAGCACAGATACGCAGTATTTT	CASSPRGGTSTDTQYF
TRBD1	TRBV11-2	NA	TRBJ1-5	TGTGCCAGCAGCTGGGACAGGGGGCATCAGCCCCAGCATTTT	CASSWDRGHQPQHF
NA	TRBV6-5	NA	TRBJ2-7	TGTGCCAGCAAGGAACTAGCTGATTCCTACGAGCAGTACTTC	CASKELADSYEQYF
TRBD1	TRBV30	NA	TRBJ1-5	TGTGCCTGGGGACAGGGGAGCAATCAGCCCCAGCATTTT	CAWGQGSNQPQHF
TRBD2	TRBV9	NA	TRBJ2-3	TGTGCCAGCAGCGTAGAGAGCGGGAGGGCAGGAGATACGCAGTATTTT	CASSVESGRAGDTQYF
TRBD1	TRBV5-1	NA	TRBJ2-7	TGCGCCAGCAGCTTGGGGGACAGGGTCTACGAGCAGTACTTC	CASSLGDRVYEQYF
NA	TRBV2	once	TRBJ1-6	TGTGCCAGCAGGGAAACGGACACGTACAATTCACCCCTCCACTTT	CASRETDTYNSPLHF
NA	TRBV30	NA	TRBJ1-3	TGTGCCTGGACGGGACCGAACTCTGGAAACACCATATATTTT	CAWTGPNSGNTIYF
NA	TRBV5-6	once	TRBJ2-5	TGTGCCAGCAGCGCGGGACACGGGGGGACCCAGTACTTC	CASSAGHGGTQYF
NA	TRBV6-5	NA	TRBJ1-1	TGTGCCAGCACCCTCCCCCCCGGTGCTTTCTTT	CASTLPPGAFF
NA	TRBV6-6	NA	TRBJ1-2	TGTGCCAGCAGGGAACTAGGGGGGGGTTACGGCTACACCTTC	CASRELGGGYGYTF
NA	TRBV6-6	NA	TRBJ2-4	TGTGCCAGCAGTTACTCAGGGAAACAAAACATTCAGTACTTC	CASSYSGKQNIQYF
NA	TRBV10-3	NA	TRBJ1-3	TGTGCCATCAGTGAGCCAGGAACGGGCAACACCATATATTTT	CAISEPGTGNTIYF